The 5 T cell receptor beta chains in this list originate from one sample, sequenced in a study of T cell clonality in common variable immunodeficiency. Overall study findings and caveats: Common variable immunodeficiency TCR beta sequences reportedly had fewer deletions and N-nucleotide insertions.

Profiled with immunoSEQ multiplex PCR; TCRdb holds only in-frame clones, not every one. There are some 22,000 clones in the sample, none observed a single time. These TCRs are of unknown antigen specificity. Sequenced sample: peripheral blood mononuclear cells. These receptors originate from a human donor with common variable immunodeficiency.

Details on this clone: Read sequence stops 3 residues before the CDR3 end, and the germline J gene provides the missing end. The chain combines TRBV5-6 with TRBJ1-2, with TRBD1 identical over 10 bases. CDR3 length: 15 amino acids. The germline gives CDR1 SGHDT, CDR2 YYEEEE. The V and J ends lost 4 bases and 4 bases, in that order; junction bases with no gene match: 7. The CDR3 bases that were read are TGTGCCAGCAGCGGGACAGGGGAGGGTGGCTATGGC. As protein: CASSGTGEGGYG. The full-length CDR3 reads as CASSGTGEGGYGYTF.

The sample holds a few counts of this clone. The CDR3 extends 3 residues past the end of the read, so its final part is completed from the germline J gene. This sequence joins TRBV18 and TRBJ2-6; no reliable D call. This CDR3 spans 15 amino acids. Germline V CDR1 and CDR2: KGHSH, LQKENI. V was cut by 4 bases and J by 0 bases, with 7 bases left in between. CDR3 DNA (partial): TGTGCCAGCTCACAACTGAGCTCTGGGGCCAACGTC. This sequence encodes CASSQLSSGANV. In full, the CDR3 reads CASSQLSSGANVLTF.

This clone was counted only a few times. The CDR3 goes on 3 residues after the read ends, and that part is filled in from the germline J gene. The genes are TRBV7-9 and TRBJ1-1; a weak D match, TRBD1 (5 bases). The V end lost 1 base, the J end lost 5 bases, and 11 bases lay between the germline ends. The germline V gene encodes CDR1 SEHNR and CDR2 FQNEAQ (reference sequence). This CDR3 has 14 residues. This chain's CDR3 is CASSLDPGGTEAFF. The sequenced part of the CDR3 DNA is TGTGCCAGCAGCTTAGATCCGGGGGGAACTGAA.

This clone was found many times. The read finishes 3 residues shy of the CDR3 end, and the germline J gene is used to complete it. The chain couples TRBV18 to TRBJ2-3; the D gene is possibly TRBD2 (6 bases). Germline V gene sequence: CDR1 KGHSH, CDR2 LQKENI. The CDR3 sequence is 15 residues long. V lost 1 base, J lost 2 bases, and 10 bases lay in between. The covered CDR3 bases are TGTGCCAGCTCACCACTAGCGGAGGTCACAGATACG. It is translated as CASSPLAEVTDT. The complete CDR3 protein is CASSPLAEVTDTQYF. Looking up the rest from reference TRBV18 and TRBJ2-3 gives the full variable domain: NAGVMQNPRHLVRRRGQEARLRCSPMKGHSHVYWYRQLPEEGLKFMVYLQKENIIDESGMPKERFSAEFPKEGPSILRIQQVVRGDSAAYFCASSPLAEVTDTQYFGPGTRLTVL.

The CDR3 here is CASSINPSQKLFF. CDR3 DNA (partial): TGTGCCAGTAGTATAAATCCCTCTCAAAAA. The gene calls are TRBV19 and TRBJ1-4; no firm D call. The read ends 3 residues early relative to the CDR3; the germline J gene fills the gap. This CDR3 region has 13 residues. From germline, CDR1 is LNHDA and CDR2 SQIVND (reference sequence). Trimming pared 2 bases from V and 9 bases from J, leaving 10 bases between.